One sample yielded the 18 T cell receptor beta chains listed below, sequenced in a study (dated by TCRdb to 2016 to 2018). Libraries were prepared through RT-PCR. Sequencing used an Illumina MiSeq. The public sequencing data were trimmed at Q25 with fastp and processed into clonotypes with MiXCR by TCRdb, which kept only in-frame beta chains. Records with the same CDR3 protein are collapsed into one entry carrying the most frequent genes and DNA. The sample table shows approximately 720,000 distinct CDR3 sequences, and approximately 15% are seen once. The ten largest clonotypes hold 3.6% of the sample. Sequenced material: memory CD4+ T cells from blood. The source of these receptors is a female donor in good health, serving as a healthy control.

There are a few counts of this clonotype. The chain recombines TRBV28 with TRBJ1-6, with a weak D call TRBD1 (5 bases). The germline V and J ends were trimmed by 7 bases and 9 bases, with 10 bases remaining between them. This CDR3 has 12 residues. CDR1 and CDR2 from the germline V gene are MDHEN and SYDVKM. CDR3: CASTRGTSPLHF. The CDR3 DNA sequence: TGTGCCAGCACGAGGGGCACTTCACCCCTCCACTTT.

The table lists this clonotype with a few counts. V and J are TRBV5-8 and TRBJ1-1; D gene unclear. V was pared by 5 bases and J by 4 bases, with 18 bases between. The CDR3 extends over 15 amino acids. Germline V gives CDR1 SGHTS, CDR2 YDEGEE. The CDR3 sequence: CASSRAYREATEAFF. The CDR3 bases are TGTGCCAGCAGTAGGGCCTACCGTGAGGCCACTGAAGCTTTCTTT.

The chain employs TRBV5-4 and TRBJ2-3; 9 nucleotides match TRBD2. This CDR3 is built from 15 residues. Germline values: CDR1 SGHNT, CDR2 YYREEE (reference sequence). The V segment lost 4 bases and the J segment 3 bases; nucleotides outside the gene matches: 6. CDR3: CASSNGTSRTDTQYF. The CDR3, as DNA: TGTGCCAGCAGCAACGGGACTAGCAGAACAGATACGCAGTATTTT.

The V and J genes are TRBV5-6 and TRBJ2-3; D remains ambiguous. The J call may be in error: the DNA end matches TRBJ1-5 better. This CDR3 contains 16 residues. In germline, CDR1 is SGHDT, CDR2 YYEEEE. The CDR3 bases are TGTGCCAGCAGCTACCGGGCCCTGACGAGCACAGATACGCAGCATTTT. This gives the protein CASSYRALTSTDTQHF.

This clonotype has just a few counts. This rearrangement joins TRBV5-1 to TRBJ2-1, with 10 bases lining up with TRBD2. The CDR3 is 15 amino acids. CDR1 is SGHRS and CDR2 is YFSETQ in the germline V gene. J gave up 0 bases and V 5 bases, and 2 bases lay outside the gene matches. The CDR3 sequence: CASRSGGASYNEQFF. The CDR3, as DNA: TGCGCCAGCAGGAGCGGGGGGGCCTCCTACAATGAGCAGTTCTTC.

The chain carries TRBV4-3 and TRBJ1-5; 8 nucleotides match TRBD1. The CDR3 spans 13 residues. J gave up 14 bases and V 0 bases, and 6 bases lay outside the gene matches. Germline V lookup: CDR1 LGHNA, CDR2 YSLEER. DNA for the CDR3: TGCGCCAGCAGCCAAGATCGAACAGGGGGGAAGCATTTT. This translates into CASSQDRTGGKHF.

The CDR3 nucleotides are TGTGCCAGCTCAACGACGGGACTAGCGGGATCTCGTTCCTACAATGAGCAGTTCTTC. It is translated as CASSTTGLAGSRSYNEQFF. The J gene is TRBJ2-1, the V gene TRBV18, with TRBD2 matching 13 bases. V trimming: 5 bases; J trimming: 1 base; junction bases outside the gene matches: 11. Germline-derived CDR1 and CDR2 are KGHSH and LQKENI. This CDR3 is 19 amino acids long.

V gene TRBV7-9 combines with J gene TRBJ1-2; TRBD1 might be the D (5 bases). This CDR3 spans 14 amino acids. Deletions cut 6 bases from V and 8 bases from J, with 19 bases between. The germline gives CDR1 SEHNR, CDR2 FQNEAQ (reference sequence). The CDR3 loop is CASRTSGGTHGYTF. CDR3 coding DNA: TGTGCCAGCAGGACCTCCGGCGGGACCCACGGCTACACCTTC.

This clonotype was detected a few times. The rearrangement links TRBV6-2 or TRBV6-3 to TRBJ1-5; no reliable D call. The CDR3 is 17 residues long. Trimming cost V 6 bases and J 2 bases, with 20 bases left between them. Per the germline V gene, CDR1 is MNHEY and CDR2 is SVGEGT. In DNA, the CDR3 is TGTGCCAGCAGCCTCTGGGGTCCGGCCTCAGGCAATCAGCCCCAGCATTTT. It specifies CASSLWGPASGNQPQHF.

This clonotype showed up just a few times. CDR3 nucleotide sequence: TGTGCCAGCAGCTTAAACAGGGGGATAGGTGGCTACACCTTC. It yields the protein CASSLNRGIGGYTF. V is TRBV7-3 and J is TRBJ1-2; TRBD1 matches at 8 bases. This CDR3 is built from 14 residues. CDR1 is SGHTA and CDR2 is FQGTGA in the germline V gene. V lost 1 base to trimming and J lost 7 bases; unmatched junction nucleotides: 5. Full variable domain (rest looked up from reference TRBV7-3 and TRBJ1-2): GAGVSQTPSNKVTEKGKYVELRCDPISGHTALYWYRQSLGQGPEFLIYFQGTGAADDSGLPNDRFFAVRPEGSVSTLKIQRTERGDSAVYLCASSLNRGIGGYTFGSGTRLTVV.

The V gene is TRBV18, the J gene TRBJ1-3, with D unresolved. The CDR3 runs to 16 residues. CDR1 is KGHSH and CDR2 is LQKENI in the germline V gene. V lost 3 bases and J 0 bases, leaving 12 bases between the germline ends. The CDR3 sequence is CASSPPAASSGNTIYF. In DNA, the CDR3 is TGTGCCAGCTCACCTCCCGCAGCCTCCTCTGGAAACACCATATATTTT.

This clonotype has just a few counts. CDR3 DNA: TGTGCCAGCTCACCACTGGGACTAGCGGGCCACCCGCAGTTCTTC. Its translation is CASSPLGLAGHPQFF. The gene calls are TRBV18 and TRBJ2-1; 12 bases are a match to TRBD2. Per the germline V gene, CDR1 is KGHSH and CDR2 is LQKENI. Trimming at V came to 1 base and at J to 12 bases, leaving 7 bases not matched to a gene. The CDR3 spans 15 residues.

In its sample, this clonotype was seen once. The chain uses TRBV9 and TRBJ2-5, with a tentative D call TRBD2 (5 bases). This CDR3 has 16 amino acids. Germline CDR1 is SGDLS and CDR2 is YYNGEE. The V end was cut by 3 bases, the J end by 4 bases, with 19 bases between. In nucleotides, the CDR3 is TGTGCCAGCAGCGCTAGCCGGGCGTCAGGTCTAGAGACCCAGTACTTC. Protein product: CASSASRASGLETQYF. Drawing the rest from reference TRBV9 and TRBJ2-5, the complete variable domain is DSGVTQTPKHLITATGQRVTLRCSPRSGDLSVYWYQQSLDQGLQFLIQYYNGEERAKGNILERFSAQQFPDLHSELNLSSLELGDSALYFCASSASRASGLETQYFGPGTRLLVL.

V usage is TRBV27 and J usage is TRBJ2-6; perhaps TRBD1 as D (6 bases). The germline V gene has CDR1 MNHEY and CDR2 SMNVEV (reference sequence). CDR3 length: 20 amino acids. V lost 1 base and J lost 0, with 19 bases in between. CDR3 in amino acids: CASSLCKDRPFHSGANVLTF. CDR3 sequence (DNA): TGTGCCAGCAGTTTATGCAAGGACAGACCTTTTCACTCTGGGGCCAACGTCCTGACTTTC.

There are many counts of this clonotype. The chain has TRBV20-1 and TRBJ1-5; the match to TRBD1 covers 7 bases. CDR3 length: 15 amino acids. Germline CDR1 reads DFQATT; CDR2 reads SNEGSKA (reference sequence). Trimming took 6 bases from V and 0 from J; bases not matched to a gene: 8. DNA of the CDR3: TGCAGTGCAAGGACAGGCGGCTATAGCAATCAGCCCCAGCATTTT. The encoded protein is CSARTGGYSNQPQHF.

At least ten counts were recorded for this clonotype. The chain carries TRBV20-1 and TRBJ2-7; tentative D call: TRBD2 (6 bases). Trimming stripped 0 bases from V and 2 bases from J, with 14 bases between. This CDR3 has 15 amino acids. Germline CDR1 reads DFQATT; CDR2 reads SNEGSKA (reference sequence). CDR3 DNA sequence: TGCAGTGCTAGAGATCCGGAGGGATCCCCCTACGAGCAGTACTTC. Its translation: CSARDPEGSPYEQYF.

This clonotype appeared a single time. The J gene is TRBJ2-7, the V gene TRBV12-3 or TRBV12-4; 10 bases line up with TRBD1. The ends lost 6 bases at V and 3 bases at J; junction bases unmatched: 2. The CDR3 length is 13 residues. CDR3 in amino acids: CASRTGGGYEQYF. In DNA form, the CDR3 reads TGTGCCAGCAGGACAGGGGGCGGCTACGAGCAGTACTTC.

V is TRBV20-1 and J is TRBJ2-1; 7 positions agree with TRBD1. Trimming took 5 bases from V and 4 from J; bases not matched to a gene: 11. Germline loops: CDR1 DFQATT, CDR2 SNEGSKA (reference sequence). The CDR3 spans 15 residues. CDR3 loop: CSASSGTALYNEQFF. The CDR3 nucleotides are TGCAGTGCTTCCTCCGGGACAGCTTTGTACAATGAGCAGTTCTTC.